Below, one T cell receptor beta chain is given with its context. This specimen comes from a study of blood T cell repertoires in COVID-19. Overall study context: The United States, Italy and Spain provided the acute and convalescent COVID-19 samples. From T cells, B-cell-depleted T cells, or PBMCs came the material, which was cDNA or gDNA.

Original analysis: Amplifying reference gene primers gave estimates of nucleated cell counts. Some clones are missing from TCRdb's copy, which holds only in-frame ones; the method was immunoSEQ multiplex PCR. The V and J calls and clone size come from that table; D and trimming were worked out from the DNA. The table shows 300,000 to 350,000 clones, with around 83% occurring only once. Germline V gene lookup returns CDR1 SGHTA and CDR2 FQGNSA. Trimming stripped 5 bases from V and 7 bases from J, with 9 bases between. The CDR3 runs to 12 residues. Sequences were obtained from peripheral blood. The chain links TRBV7-2 to TRBJ2-1, with D hard to call. The sequence came from a man under 40 with active or convalescent COVID-19. The CDR3 here is CASSQMRNEQFF. As DNA, the CDR3 is TGTGCCAGCAGCCAGATGCGGAATGAGCAGTTCTTC.